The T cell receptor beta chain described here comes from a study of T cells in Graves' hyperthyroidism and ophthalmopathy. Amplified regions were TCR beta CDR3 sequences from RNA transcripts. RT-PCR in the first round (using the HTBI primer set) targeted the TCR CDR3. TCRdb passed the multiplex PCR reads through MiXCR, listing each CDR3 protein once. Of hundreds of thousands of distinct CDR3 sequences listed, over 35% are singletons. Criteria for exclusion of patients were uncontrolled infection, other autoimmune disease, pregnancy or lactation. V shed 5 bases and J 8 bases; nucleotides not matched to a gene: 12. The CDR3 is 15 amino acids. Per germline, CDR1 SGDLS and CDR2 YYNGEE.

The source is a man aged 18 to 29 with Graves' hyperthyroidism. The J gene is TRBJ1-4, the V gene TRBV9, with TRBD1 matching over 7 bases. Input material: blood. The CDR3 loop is CASSLDRESQEKLFF. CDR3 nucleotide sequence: TGTGCCAGCAGTTTAGACAGGGAGAGTCAGGAAAAACTGTTTTTT.